Each of the 31 T cell receptor beta chains below was sequenced from the same sample in a study of vaccination and CD4 T cells after COVID-19. The sample's treatment: approximately nine-day PBMC culture with coronavirus spike peptide pools or control peptides (ViraFEST assay). Cultured CD4+ T cell DNA was sequenced using the Oncomine TCR Beta short-read assay. Each CDR3 protein is one row after TCRdb ran MiXCR on the PCR reads. The data hold about 14,000 distinct CDR3 sequences, with roughly 61% observed a single time. Their cognate antigens are unknown. The sequencing input was CD4+ T cells from blood, cultured in vitro. Receptors were obtained from a human donor who had recovered from COVID-19.

V and J are TRBV6-1 and TRBJ2-7, with TRBD2 identical over 11 bases. The V gene's germline CDR1 is MNHNS and CDR2 SASEGT. V was clipped by 6 bases and J by 3 bases; unmatched bases: 7. The CDR3 sequence is 15 residues long. The CDR3 DNA reads as TGTGCCAGCAGAGTAACTAGCGGGGGCTTCTACGAGCAGTACTTC. This gives the protein CASRVTSGGFYEQYF.

The CDR3 DNA follows: TGTGCCAGCAGCATTAGTAACAGCCTCAACACTGAAGCTTTCTTT. Translation gives CASSISNSLNTEAFF. This chain connects TRBV7-6 to TRBJ1-1; D is ambiguous. Germline loops: CDR1 SGHVS, CDR2 FNYEAQ. Deletions cut 5 bases from V and 2 bases from J, with 15 bases between. The CDR3 is 15 amino acids. Using reference TRBV7-6 and TRBJ1-1 for the parts outside the CDR3, the full variable domain is GAGVSQSPRYKVTKRGQDVALRCDPISGHVSLYWYRQALGQGPEFLTYFNYEAQQDKSGLPNDRFSAERPEGSISTLTIQRTEQRDSAMYRCASSISNSLNTEAFFGQGTRLTVV.

The genes are TRBV27 and TRBJ2-7; D unresolved. Germline loops: CDR1 MNHEY, CDR2 SMNVEV (reference sequence). The CDR3 is 14 amino acids. Trimming took 8 bases from V and 4 from J, leaving 18 bases between them. The CDR3 spells CASALRPQSYEQYF. The CDR3 bases are TGTGCCAGCGCACTACGCCCTCAGAGTTACGAGCAGTACTTC.

The chain employs TRBV6-1 and TRBJ1-3; 7 nucleotides line up with TRBD1. V was pared by 0 bases and J by 0 bases, with 5 bases of the junction left unmatched. Germline V gene data show CDR1 as MNHNS and CDR2 as SASEGT. This CDR3 region has 17 residues. In DNA form, the CDR3 reads TGTGCCAGCAGTGAAGCGGCGACAGGGCGCTCTGGAAACACCATATATTTT. The encoded protein is CASSEAATGRSGNTIYF.

The chain couples TRBV7-6 to TRBJ1-1, with a possible D match to TRBD1 (6 bases). Germline V gene data show CDR1 as SGHVS and CDR2 as FNYEAQ. The ends were cut back, 5 bases at V and 4 bases at J, with 17 bases in the middle. The CDR3 spans 15 residues. This chain's CDR3 is CASSQVQGGSTEAFF. For the CDR3, the DNA is TGTGCCAGCAGCCAAGTACAGGGAGGGAGCACTGAAGCTTTCTTT.

The chain uses TRBV7-9 and TRBJ1-2; 7 bases map to TRBD1. CDR1 SEHNR and CDR2 FQNEAQ come from the germline V gene (reference sequence). The CDR3 covers 13 residues. J gave up 2 bases and V 4 bases, and 1 base lay outside the gene matches. CDR3: CASSWDSNYGYTF. CDR3 DNA sequence: TGTGCCAGCAGCTGGGACAGCAACTATGGCTACACCTTC.

This clonotype is medium-sized in the sample. The chain is built from TRBV27 and TRBJ2-2, with D tentatively TRBD2 (5 bases). CDR3 length: 16 residues. Per germline, CDR1 MNHEY and CDR2 SMNVEV (reference sequence). The ends were cut back, 6 bases at V and 4 bases at J, with 18 bases in the middle. DNA for the CDR3: TGTGCCAGCAGCTCCGCCGCACTTCGGGGCACCGGGGAGCTGTTTTTT. Encoded protein: CASSSAALRGTGELFF.

The CDR3 nucleotides are TGTGCCAGCAGTGAGTCGTGGGGGTCGGAGACCCAGTACTTC. Its translation: CASSESWGSETQYF. This rearrangement joins TRBV6-1 to TRBJ2-5, with D perhaps being TRBD1 or TRBD2 (5 bases each). With 3 bases removed from V and 5 bases from J, the gap between germline ends came to 13 bases. Germline lookup yields CDR1 MNHNS and CDR2 SASEGT. The CDR3 runs 14 residues.

V gene TRBV5-1 combines with J gene TRBJ1-1; D is uncertain. Germline CDR1 and CDR2: SGHRS and YFSETQ. V shed 0 bases and J shed 7 bases, with 13 bases lying between them. The CDR3 is made up of 14 amino acids. CDR3 sequence: CASSLASRTDEAFF. In DNA form, the CDR3 reads TGCGCCAGCAGCTTGGCCTCAAGGACGGATGAAGCTTTCTTT.

The chain couples TRBV6-1 to TRBJ2-3; TRBD1 is a possible D gene (5 bases). V lost 2 bases, J lost 0 bases, and 6 bases lay in between. The CDR3 extends over 14 amino acids. The germline V gene has CDR1 MNHNS and CDR2 SASEGT. CDR3 loop: CASSEPGSTDTQYF. CDR3 nucleotide sequence: TGTGCCAGCAGTGAACCAGGGAGCACAGATACGCAGTATTTT.

The chain joins TRBV19 to TRBJ1-2; no firm D call. The CDR3 runs to 13 residues. Germline assignment: CDR1 LNHDA and CDR2 SQIVND (reference sequence). Trimming removed 4 bases from V and 4 bases from J, with 10 bases in between. The DNA for the CDR3 is TGTGCCAGTAGTACCTACCCTCCCTATGGCTACACCTTC. Its translation is CASSTYPPYGYTF.

CDR3 in DNA: TGTGCCAGCAGCACCAAACCCACCACGGGGGACAGGGTCGGACAGCCCCAGCATTTT. It codes for CASSTKPTTGDRVGQPQHF. The rearrangement joins TRBV7-8 to TRBJ1-5, with 9 bases that match TRBD1. The ends lost 5 bases at V and 7 bases at J; junction bases unmatched: 21. CDR3 length equals 19 residues. Germline CDR1 SGHVS, CDR2 FQNEAQ.

The V and J genes are TRBV5-6 and TRBJ1-2; 8 bases are shared with TRBD1. The germline CDR1 and CDR2 sequences are SGHDT and YYEEEE. V dropped 5 bases and J dropped 7; count of bases not matched to a gene: 7. This CDR3 has 13 amino acids. CDR3 residues: CASRHGTGFGYTF. The CDR3 DNA sequence: TGTGCCAGCAGGCACGGGACAGGTTTTGGCTACACCTTC.

This clonotype has only a few counts. The CDR3 bases are TGTGCCAGCACCAAAGGGCTAGGGGGCTCACCCCTCCACTTT. Translating it yields CASTKGLGGSPLHF. The chain joins TRBV28 to TRBJ1-6; TRBD1 matches at 7 bases. The trim removed 7 bases at V and 10 bases at J, leaving 10 bases unmatched. This CDR3 contains 14 residues. The germline gives CDR1 MDHEN, CDR2 SYDVKM.

The chain has TRBV5-4 and TRBJ1-2; D may be TRBD1 (5 bases). Trimming took off 3 bases at V and 2 bases at J, with 17 bases between the two ends. CDR3 length: 16 residues. CDR1 SGHNT and CDR2 YYREEE come from the germline V gene (reference sequence). The DNA of the CDR3 is TGTGCCAGCAGCTACTATCGGGACCTTTCGAACTATGGCTACACCTTC. Protein: CASSYYRDLSNYGYTF.

CDR3 sequence reads: CSARAGPSSYNEQFF. The CDR3 DNA is TGCAGTGCTAGAGCAGGCCCAAGCTCCTACAATGAGCAGTTCTTC. The rearrangement links TRBV20-1 to TRBJ2-1; D gene ambiguous. Trimming stripped 1 base from V and 0 bases from J, with 10 bases between. Germline V gene data show CDR1 as DFQATT and CDR2 as SNEGSKA (reference sequence). The CDR3 sequence is 15 residues long.

Only a few counts were recorded for this clonotype. J is TRBJ1-5 and V is TRBV20-1, with a tentative D call TRBD1 (5 bases). Germline lookup yields CDR1 DFQATT and CDR2 SNEGSKA (reference sequence). V lost 0 bases and J lost 4, with 10 bases in between. The CDR3 contains 14 residues. The DNA of the CDR3 is TGCAGTGCTAGAGATAGGAGGGGTAATCAGCCCCAGCATTTT. It is translated as CSARDRRGNQPQHF.

Here the CDR3 DNA reads TGTGCCAGCAGCCAGGGGGGACAGGATGGCTACACCTTC. Protein sequence: CASSQGGQDGYTF. This chain links TRBV3-1 with TRBJ1-2; 8 bases fit TRBD1. Trimming cost V 3 bases and J 6 bases; bases outside gene matches: 3. The CDR3 is 13 residues long. Germline V CDR1 and CDR2: LGHDT, YNNKEL (reference sequence).

The chain links TRBV15 to TRBJ1-1, with D uncertain. This CDR3 region has 15 residues. The V and J ends lost 0 bases and 1 base respectively, with 9 bases between them. Germline CDR1 is LNHNV and CDR2 is YYDKDF (reference sequence). The CDR3 region is CATSRDLMGNTEAFF. CDR3 in DNA: TGTGCCACCAGCAGAGATTTAATGGGGAACACTGAAGCTTTCTTT.

J is TRBJ2-1 and V is TRBV6-5; 10 bases align to TRBD1. The germline gives CDR1 MNHEY, CDR2 SVGAGI. With 6 bases clipped from V and 3 bases from J, the junction kept 5 bases outside the gene matches. The CDR3 is 15 residues long. CDR3 nucleotides: TGTGCCAGCAGCTACGGGACAGGGGACTACAATGAGCAGTTCTTC. Protein product: CASSYGTGDYNEQFF.

This clonotype showed up just a few times. V gene TRBV20-1 combines with J gene TRBJ2-5, with 14 positions matching TRBD2. Looked up from germline, CDR1 is DFQATT and CDR2 is SNEGSKA (reference sequence). The CDR3 sequence is 15 residues long. The V and J ends lost 5 bases and 5 bases, in that order; junction bases with no gene match: 7. CDR3 bases: TGCAGTGCTCGTGGACTAGCGGGAGGTGGGGAGACCCAGTACTTC. It yields the protein CSARGLAGGGETQYF.

In its sample, this clonotype was seen a few times. The chain is built from TRBV6-1 and TRBJ1-5; D is undetermined. V was pared by 6 bases and J by 0 bases, with 12 bases between. The germline V gene has CDR1 MNHNS and CDR2 SASEGT. The CDR3 loop spans 15 amino acids. The CDR3: CASSEDGISNQPQHF. In DNA form, the CDR3 reads TGTGCCAGCAGCGAGGACGGTATTAGCAATCAGCCCCAGCATTTT.

V gene TRBV24-1 combines with J gene TRBJ2-3, with TRBD1 matching 7 bases. This CDR3 is 15 amino acids long. After removal of 4 bases from V and 1 base from J, the junction contained 4 bases not matched to a gene. Germline lookup yields CDR1 KGHDR and CDR2 SFDVKD. This chain's CDR3 is CATSDPGTGTDTQYF. CDR3 sequence (DNA): TGTGCCACCAGTGACCCCGGGACAGGCACAGATACGCAGTATTTT.

This clonotype was detected a few times. V is TRBV27 and J is TRBJ1-6; 7 nucleotides line up with TRBD1. Losses at the gene ends were 2 bases for V and 7 bases for J; bases not matched to a gene: 8. Germline CDR1 is MNHEY and CDR2 is SMNVEV (reference sequence). The CDR3 covers 16 residues. This CDR3 is CASSLNVDRANSPLHF. The DNA of the CDR3 is TGTGCCAGCAGTTTAAACGTTGACAGGGCAAATTCACCCCTCCACTTT.

The rearrangement joins TRBV20-1 to TRBJ2-7; 9 nucleotides match TRBD1. This CDR3 is 15 amino acids long. The V gene end was trimmed by 0 bases and the J gene end by 2 bases; junction bases not matched to a gene: 5. Per the germline V gene, CDR1 is DFQATT and CDR2 is SNEGSKA (reference sequence). DNA of the CDR3: TGCAGTGCTAGAGATCCCGGGACAGGGACCTACGAGCAGTACTTC. It translates to CSARDPGTGTYEQYF.

The table lists this clonotype with a few counts. The V and J genes are TRBV7-8 and TRBJ2-2, with 7 bases aligning to TRBD2. The J segment lost 5 bases and the V segment lost 0 bases, leaving 3 bases of the junction unmatched. CDR1 is SGHVS, CDR2 FQNEAQ, per germline. This CDR3 is 15 amino acids long. CDR3 bases: TGTGCCAGCAGCTTAGCGAGGCGGGGGACCGGGGAGCTGTTTTTT. Translating gives CASSLARRGTGELFF.

CDR3 sequence reads: CASSWELGNTEAFF. The CDR3 DNA follows: TGTGCCAGCAGCTGGGAGTTAGGGAACACTGAAGCTTTCTTT. The genes are TRBV5-4 and TRBJ1-1, with D unresolved. This CDR3 is built from 14 residues. Trimming took 3 bases from V and 1 from J, leaving 10 bases between them. The germline gives CDR1 SGHNT, CDR2 YYREEE (reference sequence).

The rearrangement links TRBV7-2 to TRBJ2-5; the match to TRBD2 covers 14 bases. The ends lost 1 base at V and 2 bases at J; junction bases unmatched: 0. This CDR3 contains 16 residues. CDR1 and CDR2 (germline): SGHTA, FQGNSA. Here the CDR3 DNA reads TGTGCCAGCAGCTTAGGACTAGCGGGGGGGCAAGAGACCCAGTACTTC. This codes for CASSLGLAGGQETQYF.

This chain connects TRBV7-3 to TRBJ2-2; maybe TRBD2 (5 bases). Trimming took 2 bases from V and 10 from J, leaving 20 bases between them. The CDR3 length is 16 residues. Per germline, CDR1 SGHTA and CDR2 FQGTGA. CDR3 sequence reads: CASSLQPGFTSEELFF. The CDR3 DNA reads as TGTGCCAGCAGCTTACAACCGGGGTTCACGTCTGAGGAGCTGTTTTTT.

The V and J genes are TRBV7-9 and TRBJ2-6; D gene unclear. CDR3 length equals 15 residues. Per germline, CDR1 SEHNR and CDR2 FQNEAQ (reference sequence). V shed 5 bases and J shed 0 bases, with 8 bases lying between them. The CDR3 DNA follows: TGTGCCAGCAGCCCCGGTATCTCTGGGGCCAACGTCCTGACTTTC. Translated: CASSPGISGANVLTF.

V gene TRBV28 combines with J gene TRBJ2-3; 9 bases match TRBD2. The CDR3 sequence is 16 residues long. Germline assignment: CDR1 MDHEN and CDR2 SYDVKM. CDR3 sequence: CATCLAGRTSTDTQYF. Here the CDR3 DNA reads TGTGCGACCTGCCTAGCGGGGCGCACTAGCACAGATACGCAGTATTTT. The entire variable domain, with the rest obtained from reference TRBV28 and TRBJ2-3, is as follows: DVKVTQSSRYLVKRTGEKVFLECVQDMDHENMFWYRQDPGLGLRLIYFSYDVKMKEKGDIPEGYSVSREKKERFSLILESASTNQTSMYLCATCLAGRTSTDTQYFGPGTRLTVL.